This T cell receptor (beta chain) comes out of a study of blood T cell repertoires in COVID-19. The CDR3 contains 14 residues. Germline loops: CDR1 SQVTM, CDR2 ANQGSEA. The V and J ends lost 8 bases and 4 bases, in that order; junction bases with no gene match: 11. In the authors' methods: Amplification of reference gene primers provided the estimated nucleated cell counts. Assay used: immunoSEQ multiplex PCR; TCRdb lists only in-frame clones, some missing. V, J and clone size are those of that table, while D and trimming were read from the DNA. Found here are fewer than 350,000 clones, nearly 90% of them singletons; the top ten hold 1.7%.

The receptor was derived from a woman younger than 30 with acute COVID-19. The J gene is TRBJ2-1, the V gene TRBV29-1, with 7 bases identical to TRBD1. Sequencing used PBMCs or T cells enriched from blood (not recorded which). The CDR3 sequence is CSSEATGNYNEQFF. CDR3 DNA sequence: TGCAGCTCCGAGGCGACAGGGAATTACAATGAGCAGTTCTTC.